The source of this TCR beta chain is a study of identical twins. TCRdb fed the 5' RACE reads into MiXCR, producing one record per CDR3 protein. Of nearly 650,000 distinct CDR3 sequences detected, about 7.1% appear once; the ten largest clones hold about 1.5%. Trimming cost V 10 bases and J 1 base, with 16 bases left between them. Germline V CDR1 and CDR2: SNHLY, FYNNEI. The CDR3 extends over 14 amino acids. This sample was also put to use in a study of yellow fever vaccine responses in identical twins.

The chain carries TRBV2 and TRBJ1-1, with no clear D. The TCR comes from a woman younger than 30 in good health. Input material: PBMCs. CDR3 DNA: TGTGCCATCCACCTTAGGACGGAGAACACTGAAGCTTTCTTT. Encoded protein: CAIHLRTENTEAFF. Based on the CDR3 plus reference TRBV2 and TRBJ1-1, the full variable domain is EPEVTQTPSHQVTQMGQEVILRCVPISNHLYFYWYRQILGQKVEFLVSFYNNEISEKSEIFDDQFSVERPDGSNFTLKIRSTKLEDSAMYFCAIHLRTENTEAFFGQGTRLTVV.